The present T cell receptor (beta chain) was sequenced within a study of CD8+ T cells in alopecia areata. RNA extraction and reverse transcription yielded cDNA as sequencing template. The repertoire was sequenced with immunoSEQ multiplex PCR; TCRdb's copy has only in-frame clones and lacks some. The sample includes 34,000 or so clones, around 59% seen only once; the top ten take about two fifths. This CDR3 has 13 amino acids. Per the germline V gene, CDR1 is SEHNR and CDR2 is FQNEAQ (reference sequence). The chain couples TRBV7-9 to TRBJ2-5; perhaps TRBD1 as D (5 bases). The J call is uncertain, as TRBJ2-7 better fits the DNA end. The sequence came from a human donor with alopecia areata. Sequenced material: NKG2D-high CD8+ T cells sorted from blood. The CDR3 DNA reads as TGTGCCAGCAGCTTAGAAGGGGACTACGAGCAGTACTTC. Protein product: CASSLEGDYEQYF.